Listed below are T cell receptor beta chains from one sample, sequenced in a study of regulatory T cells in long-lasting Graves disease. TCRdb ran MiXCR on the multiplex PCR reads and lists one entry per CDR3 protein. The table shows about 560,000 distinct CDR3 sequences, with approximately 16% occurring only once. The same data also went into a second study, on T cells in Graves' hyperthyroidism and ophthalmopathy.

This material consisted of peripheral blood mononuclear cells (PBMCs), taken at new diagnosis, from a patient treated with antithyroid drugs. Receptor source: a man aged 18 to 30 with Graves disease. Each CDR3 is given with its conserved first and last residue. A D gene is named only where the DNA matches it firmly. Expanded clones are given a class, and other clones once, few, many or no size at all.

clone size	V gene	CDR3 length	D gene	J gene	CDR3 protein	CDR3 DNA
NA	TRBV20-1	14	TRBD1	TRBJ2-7	CSASAGTGSYEQYF	TGCAGTGCTAGCGCCGGGACAGGGTCCTACGAGCAGTACTTC
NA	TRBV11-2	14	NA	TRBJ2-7	CASSLDPLSYEQYF	TGTGCCAGCAGCTTGGACCCCCTCTCCTACGAGCAGTACTTC
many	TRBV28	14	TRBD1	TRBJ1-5	CASSPGQGKQPQHF	TGTGCCAGCAGTCCCGGACAGGGGAAACAGCCCCAGCATTTT
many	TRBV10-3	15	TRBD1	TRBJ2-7	CAISDPGQGAHEQYF	TGTGCCATCAGTGATCCGGGACAGGGGGCTCACGAGCAGTACTTC
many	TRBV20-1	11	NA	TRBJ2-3	CTLSGTDTQYF	TGCACCCTTTCGGGCACAGATACGCAGTATTTT
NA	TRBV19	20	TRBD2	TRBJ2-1	CASSSVAGLAGPTEYNEQFF	TGTGCCAGTAGTTCTGTCGCGGGGCTAGCGGGACCCACGGAATACAATGAGCAGTTCTTC
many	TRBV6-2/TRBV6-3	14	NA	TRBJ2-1	CASSRRSVISEQFF	TGTGCCAGCAGTCGAAGATCGGTCATTAGTGAGCAGTTCTTC
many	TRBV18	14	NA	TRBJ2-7	CASSPPSLGYEQYF	TGTGCCAGCTCACCACCGAGCTTGGGCTACGAGCAGTACTTC
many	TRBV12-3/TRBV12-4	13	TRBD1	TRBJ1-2	CASSSTGAYGYTF	TGTGCCAGCAGTTCCACAGGGGCCTATGGCTACACCTTC
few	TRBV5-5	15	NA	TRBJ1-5	CASSTDSGPNQPQHF	TGTGCCAGCAGTACGGACAGCGGACCCAATCAGCCCCAGCATTTT
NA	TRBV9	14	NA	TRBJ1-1	CASSFRLGGTEAFF	TGTGCCAGCAGCTTCCGTCTCGGGGGCACTGAAGCTTTCTTT
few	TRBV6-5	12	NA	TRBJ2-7	CASSYRRDQQYF	TGTGCCAGCAGTTACCGGAGGGACCAGCAGTACTTC
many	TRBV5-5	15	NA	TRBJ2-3	CASSHVGGVTDTQYF	TGTGCCAGCAGCCACGTGGGGGGAGTCACAGATACGCAGTATTTT
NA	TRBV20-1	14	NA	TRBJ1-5	CSASWDTDGQPQHF	TGCAGTGCTAGTTGGGACACTGACGGGCAGCCCCAGCATTTT
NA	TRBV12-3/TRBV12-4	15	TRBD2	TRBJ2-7	CASSTSEPYPYEQYF	TGTGCCAGCAGTACTAGCGAGCCTTATCCCTACGAGCAGTACTTC
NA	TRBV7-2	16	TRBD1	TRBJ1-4	CASSFPGQGAEEKLFF	TGTGCCAGCAGCTTCCCCGGACAGGGGGCAGAGGAAAAACTGTTTTTT
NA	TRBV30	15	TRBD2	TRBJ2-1	CAWSPSGSLRDEQLF	TGTGCCTGGAGCCCTAGCGGGAGTCTCAGAGATGAGCAGCTCTTC
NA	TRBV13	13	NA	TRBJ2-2	CASSSTISGELFF	TGTGCCAGCAGCTCAACTATCTCCGGGGAGCTGTTTTTT
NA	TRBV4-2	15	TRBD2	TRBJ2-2	CASSSREGETGELFF	TGTGCCAGCAGCTCCCGGGAGGGGGAAACCGGGGAGCTGTTTTTT
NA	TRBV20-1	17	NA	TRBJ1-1	CSARDFLRGARDTEAFF	TGCAGTGCTAGAGATTTCCTGCGGGGGGCGAGGGACACTGAAGCTTTCTTT
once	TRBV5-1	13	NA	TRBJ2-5	CASSLRPEETQYF	TGCGCCAGCAGCTTGCGGCCAGAGGAGACCCAGTACTTC
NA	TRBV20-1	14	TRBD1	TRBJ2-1	CSAISGTAYNEQFF	TGCAGTGCTATTTCCGGGACAGCCTACAATGAGCAGTTCTTC
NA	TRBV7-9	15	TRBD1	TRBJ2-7	CASSLGIGGAYEQYF	TGTGCCAGCAGCTTAGGTATAGGGGGCGCCTACGAGCAGTACTTC
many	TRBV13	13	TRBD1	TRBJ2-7	CASSYAGTGVPLF	TGTGCCAGCAGCTACGCCGGGACAGGGGTCCCTCTCTTC
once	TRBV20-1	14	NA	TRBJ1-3	CSAREGGAGNTIYF	TGCAGTGCTAGAGAAGGTGGTGCTGGAAACACCATATATTTT